The TCR beta chain under discussion was sequenced for a study of Graves' ophthalmopathy and Graves' hyperthyroidism. Ten or more counts support this clonotype. Antigen: not known. RNA transcripts provided the template for amplifying TCR beta CDR3 regions. Following a first-round RT-PCR that used HTBI primers, a second-round multiplex PCR was carried out. TCRdb analysed the multiplex PCR reads with MiXCR anew, one entry per CDR3 protein. The sample lists about 400,000 distinct CDR3 sequences, around 18% occurring once. Points from the study as a whole: Both an approximately 70% sensitivity and a roughly 75% specificity characterized the model's predictions of ophthalmopathy progression.

Clinical symptoms, serum thyroxine, TRAb, thyroid ultrasound and orbital computed tomography determined diagnosis. A roughly 10 ml volume of fresh peripheral blood provided the PBMCs. V lost 6 bases, J lost 2 bases, and 13 bases lay in between. The CDR3 is 14 amino acids. The germline V gene has CDR1 MDHEN and CDR2 SYDVKM. This chain links TRBV28 with TRBJ1-1; maybe TRBD1 (5 bases). The sequencing sample was made of peripheral blood. This clonotype was obtained from a woman aged 18-30 years with Graves' ophthalmopathy. The CDR3 region is CASSMTGLNTEAFF. Written as DNA, the CDR3 is TGTGCCAGCAGCATGACGGGACTTAACACTGAAGCTTTCTTT.